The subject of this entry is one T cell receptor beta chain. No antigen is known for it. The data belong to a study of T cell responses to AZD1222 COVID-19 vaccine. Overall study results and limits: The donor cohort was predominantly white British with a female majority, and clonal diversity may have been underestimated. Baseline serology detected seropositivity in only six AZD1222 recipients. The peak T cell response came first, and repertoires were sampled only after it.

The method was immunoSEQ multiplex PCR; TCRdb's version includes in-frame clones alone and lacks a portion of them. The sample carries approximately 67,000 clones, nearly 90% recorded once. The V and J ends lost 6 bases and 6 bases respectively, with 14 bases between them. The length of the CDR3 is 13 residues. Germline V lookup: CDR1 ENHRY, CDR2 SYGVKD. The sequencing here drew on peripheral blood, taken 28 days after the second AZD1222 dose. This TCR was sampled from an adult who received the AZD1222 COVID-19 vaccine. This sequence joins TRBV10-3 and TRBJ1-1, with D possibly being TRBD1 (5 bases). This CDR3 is CAIRGHLYPEAFF. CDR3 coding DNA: TGTGCCATCAGAGGACATCTCTACCCTGAAGCTTTCTTT.